The clone carrying this TCR beta chain was counted ten times or more. This specimen comes from a study of CD8+CD57+ T cells in acquired aplastic anemia. Study-level background: CD4+ and CD8+ cells, once sorted, gave DNA averaging 3.2 ug. Healthy donor sequencing depth: 8.5 million to 10.8 million CD4+, approximately 11 million CD8+ reads.

This CDR3 has 15 residues. CDR1 is SGHAT and CDR2 is FQNNGV in the germline V gene. V was trimmed by 7 bases and J by 0 bases, leaving 13 bases between them. Genomic DNA, serving as template, underwent TCR beta VDJ and CDR3 profiling. A single record per CDR3 protein comes from TCRdb applying MiXCR to the reads. This table has roughly 130,000 distinct CDR3 sequences, around 50% appearing once. This receptor was identified in a human donor in good health, serving as a control. The chain recombines TRBV11-2 with TRBJ2-1; D gene uncertain. The sample comprised sorted CD4+, CD8+, or CD8+CD57+ T cells (not recorded which) from PBMCs. CDR3 in DNA: TGTGCCAGCACGCCTAATTCGGGCTCCTACAATGAGCAGTTCTTC. It translates to CASTPNSGSYNEQFF. The full variable domain, with the rest looked up from reference TRBV11-2 and TRBJ2-1, is EAGVAQSPRYKIIEKRQSVAFWCNPISGHATLYWYQQILGQGPKLLIQFQNNGVVDDSQLPKDRFSAERLKGVDSTLKIQPAKLEDSAVYLCASTPNSGSYNEQFFGPGTRLTVL.